One and the same sample provided the 12 T cell receptor beta chains below, sequenced in a study of T cell changes during pregnancy in multiple sclerosis. Profiling relied on immunoSEQ multiplex PCR, and the TCRdb table lists in-frame clones only, not all of them. The data contain 70,000 to 80,000 clones, just under 95% of them singletons. Here the sequenced sample was peripheral blood, taken after pregnancy. The receptors here all came from a female donor in good health, enrolled as a control in a pregnancy study.

The V call is TRBV7-9, the J call TRBJ2-1, with TRBD2 matching over 8 bases. The CDR3 is 16 residues long. Per germline, CDR1 SEHNR and CDR2 FQNEAQ (reference sequence). Unmatched junction bases numbered 11, after V lost 6 bases and J lost 4 bases. Here the CDR3 DNA reads TGTGCCAGCAGTTTTACCGGGAGGGCGGGATACAATGAGCAGTTCTTC. Translated, it gives CASSFTGRAGYNEQFF. The variable domain in full, completed from reference TRBV7-9 and TRBJ2-1, reads DTGVSQNPRHKITKRGQNVTFRCDPISEHNRLYWYRQTLGQGPEFLTYFQNEAQLEKSRLLSDRFSAERPKGSFSTLEIQRTEQGDSAMYLCASSFTGRAGYNEQFFGPGTRLTVL.

The chain links TRBV2 to TRBJ2-3; 11 bases align to TRBD1. Unmatched junction bases numbered 7, after V lost 1 base and J lost 4 bases. Germline CDR1 SNHLY, CDR2 FYNNEI. The CDR3 loop spans 17 amino acids. The CDR3 region has the DNA TGTGCCAGCAGTGAAGTAGGACAGGGGGCGCTGGCAGATACGCAGTATTTT. Translating it yields CASSEVGQGALADTQYF.

A note on this clone: Relative to the germline gene, one junction end is altered; a read error may explain this. The genes are TRBV7-9 and TRBJ2-7; D gene ambiguous. The CDR3 runs to 12 residues. Germline V gene data show CDR1 as SEHNR and CDR2 as FQNEAQ (reference sequence). This CDR3 reads CASSVAGYEQYF. CDR3 nucleotides: TGTGCCAGCAGCGTAGCCGGGTACGAGCAGTACTTC.

The rearrangement uses TRBV15 and TRBJ1-2, with D hard to call. Germline values: CDR1 LNHNV, CDR2 YYDKDF (reference sequence). Trimming cost V 4 bases and J 4 bases, with 4 bases left between them. The CDR3 extends over 11 amino acids. In DNA form, the CDR3 reads TGTGCCACCAGCAACAGCTATGGCTACACCTTC. Its translation: CATSNSYGYTF.

V and J are TRBV6-5 and TRBJ2-1, with 12 bases fitting TRBD2. The CDR3 is 15 amino acids. J gave up 9 bases and V 0 bases, and 3 bases lay outside the gene matches. Looked up from germline, CDR1 is MNHEY and CDR2 is SVGAGI. CDR3 region: CASSYSRLAGAEQFF. The CDR3 DNA follows: TGTGCCAGCAGTTACTCGAGACTAGCGGGAGCTGAGCAGTTCTTC.

The J gene is TRBJ2-7, the V gene TRBV29-1; 9 nucleotides align to TRBD1. CDR1 is SQVTM and CDR2 is ANQGSEA in the germline V gene. J gave up 2 bases and V 5 bases, and 4 bases lay outside the gene matches. This CDR3 is 13 amino acids long. The CDR3, as DNA: TGCAGCGTTATCGGACAGGGGACCTACGAGCAGTACTTC. It encodes CSVIGQGTYEQYF.

The chain couples TRBV1 to TRBJ1-1; the table's D call of TRBD1 was not tested on the DNA. TRBV1 is listed as a pseudogene. The CDR3 is 18 amino acids. The CDR3 loop is CTSSQIAGTGNFGTEAFF. CDR3 nucleotides: TGCACCAGCAGCCAGATTGCCGGGACAGGGAATTTTGGCACTGAAGCTTTCTTT.

V and J are TRBV7-2 and TRBJ1-1; D unresolved. CDR1 SGHTA and CDR2 FQGNSA come from the germline V gene. The CDR3 is made up of 14 amino acids. V was trimmed by 4 bases and J by 5 bases, leaving 14 bases between them. The CDR3 coding sequence is TGTGCCAGCAGCTCGGAGAGGCCGGAGACTGAAGCTTTCTTT. Its protein product is CASSSERPETEAFF.

The J gene is TRBJ2-6, the V gene TRBV5-1; TRBD2 matches 12 bases. The CDR3 has 18 amino acids. From germline, CDR1 is SGHRS and CDR2 YFSETQ. V shed 0 bases and J 4 bases; nucleotides not matched to a gene: 5. This CDR3 reads CASSLELAGGSGANVLTF. Written as DNA, the CDR3 is TGCGCCAGCAGCTTGGAACTAGCGGGAGGCTCCGGGGCCAACGTCCTGACTTTC.

This clone was observed once. The chain employs TRBV4-1 and TRBJ1-1; D gene unclear. Germline CDR1 MGHRA, CDR2 YSYEKL. The CDR3 is 16 amino acids. Trimming removed 3 bases from V and 1 base from J, with 15 bases in between. The CDR3 loop reads CASSHSQTTRNTEAFF. The CDR3 bases are TGCGCCAGCAGCCATAGTCAGACAACACGGAACACTGAAGCTTTCTTT.

The chain couples TRBV7-9 to TRBJ1-1; a weak D match, TRBD1 (6 bases). The CDR3 loop spans 14 amino acids. Germline V gives CDR1 SEHNR, CDR2 FQNEAQ (reference sequence). V was trimmed by 3 bases and J by 1 base, leaving 9 bases between them. Here the CDR3 reads CASSLSTGNTEAFF. CDR3 sequence (DNA): TGTGCCAGCAGCTTGTCGACAGGGAACACTGAAGCTTTCTTT.

This clone occurred once. This rearrangement joins TRBV15 to TRBJ1-2; D uncertain. The CDR3 covers 13 residues. Trimming pared 0 bases from V and 3 bases from J, leaving 5 bases between. In germline, CDR1 is LNHNV, CDR2 YYDKDF (reference sequence). CDR3 sequence: CATSRDRDYGYTF. In DNA form, the CDR3 reads TGTGCCACCAGCAGAGATCGAGACTATGGCTACACCTTC.